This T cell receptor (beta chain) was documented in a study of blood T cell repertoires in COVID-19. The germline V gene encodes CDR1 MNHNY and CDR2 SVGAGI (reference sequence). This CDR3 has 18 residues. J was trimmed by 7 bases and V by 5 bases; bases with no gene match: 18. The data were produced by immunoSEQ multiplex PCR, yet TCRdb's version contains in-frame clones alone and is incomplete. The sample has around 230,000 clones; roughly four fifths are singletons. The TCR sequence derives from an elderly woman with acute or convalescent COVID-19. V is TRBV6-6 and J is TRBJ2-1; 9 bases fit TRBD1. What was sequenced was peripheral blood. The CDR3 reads CASSRGHPTGGPFNEQFF. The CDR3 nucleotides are TGTGCCAGCAGTCGGGGGCATCCAACAGGGGGCCCGTTTAATGAGCAGTTCTTC.